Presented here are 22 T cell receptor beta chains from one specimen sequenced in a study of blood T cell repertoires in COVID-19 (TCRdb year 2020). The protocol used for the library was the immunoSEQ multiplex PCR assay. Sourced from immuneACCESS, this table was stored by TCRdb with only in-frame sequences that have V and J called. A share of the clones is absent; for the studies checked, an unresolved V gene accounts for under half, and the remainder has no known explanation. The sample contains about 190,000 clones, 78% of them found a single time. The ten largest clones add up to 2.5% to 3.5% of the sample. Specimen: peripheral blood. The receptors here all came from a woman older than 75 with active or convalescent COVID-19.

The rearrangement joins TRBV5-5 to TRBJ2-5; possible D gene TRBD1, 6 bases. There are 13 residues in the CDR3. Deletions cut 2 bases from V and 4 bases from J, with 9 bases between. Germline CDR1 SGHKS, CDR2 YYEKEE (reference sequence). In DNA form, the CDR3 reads TGTGCCAGCAGCTTACAGGGCCGAGAGACCCAGTACTTC. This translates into CASSLQGRETQYF. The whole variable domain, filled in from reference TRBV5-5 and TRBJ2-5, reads DAGVTQSPTHLIKTRGQQVTLRCSPISGHKSVSWYQQVLGQGPQFIFQYYEKEERGRGNFPDRFSARQFPNYSSELNVNALLLGDSALYLCASSLQGRETQYFGPGTRLLVL.

Here the CDR3 DNA reads TGTGCCAGCAGCCAAGATCAGGGGGCGAGTGGCTACACCTTC. This encodes CASSQDQGASGYTF. This chain uses TRBV3-1 (or the pseudogene TRBV3-2) with TRBJ1-2; 8 bases are a match to TRBD1. The CDR3 runs 14 residues. Germline CDR1 and CDR2: LGHDT and YNNKEL (reference sequence). Germline trimming cut 0 bases from V and 7 bases from J; bases unmatched to any gene: 4.

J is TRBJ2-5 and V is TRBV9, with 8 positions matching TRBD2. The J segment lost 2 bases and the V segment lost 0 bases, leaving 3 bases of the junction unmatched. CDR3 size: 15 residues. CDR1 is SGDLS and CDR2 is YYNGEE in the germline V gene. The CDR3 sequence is CASSVVSGGQETQYF. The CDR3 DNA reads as TGTGCCAGCAGCGTAGTATCGGGGGGGCAAGAGACCCAGTACTTC. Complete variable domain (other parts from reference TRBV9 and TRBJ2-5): DSGVTQTPKHLITATGQRVTLRCSPRSGDLSVYWYQQSLDQGLQFLIQYYNGEERAKGNILERFSAQQFPDLHSELNLSSLELGDSALYFCASSVVSGGQETQYFGPGTRLLVL.

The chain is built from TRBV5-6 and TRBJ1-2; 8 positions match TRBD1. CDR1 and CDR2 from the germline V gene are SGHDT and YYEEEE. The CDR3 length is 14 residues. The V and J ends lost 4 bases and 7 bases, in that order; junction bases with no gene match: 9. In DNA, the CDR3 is TGTGCCAGCAGCCCGACAGGGGAGGGCGGTGGCTACACCTTC. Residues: CASSPTGEGGGYTF.

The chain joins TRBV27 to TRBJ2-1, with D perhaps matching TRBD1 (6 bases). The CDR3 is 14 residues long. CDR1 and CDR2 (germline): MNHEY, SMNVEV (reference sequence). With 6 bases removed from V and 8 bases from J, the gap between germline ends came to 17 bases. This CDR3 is CASSKMGARYEQFF. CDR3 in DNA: TGTGCCAGCAGCAAAATGGGGGCCCGCTATGAGCAGTTCTTC.

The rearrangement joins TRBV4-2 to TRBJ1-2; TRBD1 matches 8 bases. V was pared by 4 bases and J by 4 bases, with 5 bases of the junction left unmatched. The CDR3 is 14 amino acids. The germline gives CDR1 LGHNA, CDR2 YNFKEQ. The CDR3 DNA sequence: TGTGCCAGCAGCCCGATCCAGGGGGCCTATGGCTACACCTTC. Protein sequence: CASSPIQGAYGYTF.

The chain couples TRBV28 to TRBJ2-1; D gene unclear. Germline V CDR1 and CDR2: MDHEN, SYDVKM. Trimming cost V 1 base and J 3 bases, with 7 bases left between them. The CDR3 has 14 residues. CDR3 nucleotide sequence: TGTGCCAGCAGTTTATTGGTCAGCTACAATGAGCAGTTCTTC. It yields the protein CASSLLVSYNEQFF.

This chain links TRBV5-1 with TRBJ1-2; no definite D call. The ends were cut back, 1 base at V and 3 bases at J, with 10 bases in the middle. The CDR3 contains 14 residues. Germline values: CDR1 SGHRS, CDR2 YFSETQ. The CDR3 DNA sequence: TGCGCCAGCAGCTTGTCTCCAGACTACTATGGCTACACCTTC. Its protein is CASSLSPDYYGYTF.

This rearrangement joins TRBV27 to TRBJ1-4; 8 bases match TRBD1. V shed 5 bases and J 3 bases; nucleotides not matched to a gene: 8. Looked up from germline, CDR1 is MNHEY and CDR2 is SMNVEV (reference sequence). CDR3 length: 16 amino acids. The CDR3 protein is CASSHIQGASNEKLFF. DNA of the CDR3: TGTGCCAGCAGTCACATCCAGGGGGCCTCTAATGAAAAACTGTTTTTT.

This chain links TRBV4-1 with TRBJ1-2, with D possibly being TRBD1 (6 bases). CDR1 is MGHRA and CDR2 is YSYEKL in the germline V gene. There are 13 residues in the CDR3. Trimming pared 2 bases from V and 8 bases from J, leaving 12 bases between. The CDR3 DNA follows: TGCGCCAGCAGCCAAAACAGGGCGGAGGGCTACACCTTC. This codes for CASSQNRAEGYTF.

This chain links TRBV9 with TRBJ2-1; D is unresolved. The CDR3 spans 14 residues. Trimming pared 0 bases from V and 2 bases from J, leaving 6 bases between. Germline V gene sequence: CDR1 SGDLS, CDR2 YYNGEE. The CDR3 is CASSVVDTYNEQFF. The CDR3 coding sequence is TGTGCCAGCAGCGTAGTAGACACCTACAATGAGCAGTTCTTC.

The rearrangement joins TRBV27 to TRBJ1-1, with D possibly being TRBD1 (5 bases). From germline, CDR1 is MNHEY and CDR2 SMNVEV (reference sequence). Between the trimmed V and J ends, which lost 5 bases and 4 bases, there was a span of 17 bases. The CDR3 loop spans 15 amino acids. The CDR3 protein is CASSPYHQGGTEAFF. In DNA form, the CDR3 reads TGTGCCAGCAGTCCATACCATCAGGGAGGCACTGAAGCTTTCTTT.

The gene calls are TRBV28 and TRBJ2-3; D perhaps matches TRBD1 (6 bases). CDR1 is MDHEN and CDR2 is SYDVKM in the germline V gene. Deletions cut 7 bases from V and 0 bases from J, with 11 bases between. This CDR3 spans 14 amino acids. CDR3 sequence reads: CASTDRTSTDTQYF. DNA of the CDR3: TGTGCCAGCACCGACAGGACTAGCACAGATACGCAGTATTTT.

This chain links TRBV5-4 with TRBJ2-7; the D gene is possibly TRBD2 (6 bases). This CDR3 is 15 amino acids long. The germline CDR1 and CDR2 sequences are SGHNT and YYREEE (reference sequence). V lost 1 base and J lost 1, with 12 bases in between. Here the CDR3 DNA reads TGTGCCAGCAGCTTGAGGTCAGGGAGGTCCTACGAGCAGTACTTC. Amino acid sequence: CASSLRSGRSYEQYF.

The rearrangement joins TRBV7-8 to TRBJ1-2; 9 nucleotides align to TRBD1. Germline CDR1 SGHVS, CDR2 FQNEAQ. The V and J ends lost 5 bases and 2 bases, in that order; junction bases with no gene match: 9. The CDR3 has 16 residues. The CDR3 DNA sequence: TGTGCCAGCAGCGACCGAATGACAGGGGGGAACTATGGCTACACCTTC. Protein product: CASSDRMTGGNYGYTF.

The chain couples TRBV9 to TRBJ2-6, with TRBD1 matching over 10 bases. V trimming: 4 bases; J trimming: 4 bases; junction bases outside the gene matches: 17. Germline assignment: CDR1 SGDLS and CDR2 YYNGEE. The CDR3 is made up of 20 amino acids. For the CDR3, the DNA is TGTGCCAGCAGCCCGGGACAGGGGAAACCCCCGTTTTACGGGGCCAACGTCCTGACTTTC. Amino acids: CASSPGQGKPPFYGANVLTF. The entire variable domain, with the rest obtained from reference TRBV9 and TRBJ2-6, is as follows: DSGVTQTPKHLITATGQRVTLRCSPRSGDLSVYWYQQSLDQGLQFLIQYYNGEERAKGNILERFSAQQFPDLHSELNLSSLELGDSALYFCASSPGQGKPPFYGANVLTFGAGSRLTVL.

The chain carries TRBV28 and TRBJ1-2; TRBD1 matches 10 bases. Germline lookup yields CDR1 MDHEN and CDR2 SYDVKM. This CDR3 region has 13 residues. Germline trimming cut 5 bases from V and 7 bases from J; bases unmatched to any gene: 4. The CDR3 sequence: CASSQGQGVGYTF. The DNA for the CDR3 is TGTGCCAGCAGTCAAGGACAGGGGGTTGGCTACACCTTC.

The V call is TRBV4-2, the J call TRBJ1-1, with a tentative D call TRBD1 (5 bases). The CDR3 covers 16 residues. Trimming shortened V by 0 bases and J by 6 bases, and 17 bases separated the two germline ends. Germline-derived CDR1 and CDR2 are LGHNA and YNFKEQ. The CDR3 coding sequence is TGTGCCAGCAGCCAAGATTGGGACGGGGACTCCCCTGAAGCTTTCTTT. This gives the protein CASSQDWDGDSPEAFF.

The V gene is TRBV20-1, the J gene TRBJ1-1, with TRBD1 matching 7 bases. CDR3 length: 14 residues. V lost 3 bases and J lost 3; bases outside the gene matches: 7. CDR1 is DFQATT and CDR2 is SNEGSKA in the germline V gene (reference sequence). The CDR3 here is CSASDRAFYTEAFF. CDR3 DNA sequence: TGCAGTGCTAGTGACAGGGCCTTTTACACTGAAGCTTTCTTT.

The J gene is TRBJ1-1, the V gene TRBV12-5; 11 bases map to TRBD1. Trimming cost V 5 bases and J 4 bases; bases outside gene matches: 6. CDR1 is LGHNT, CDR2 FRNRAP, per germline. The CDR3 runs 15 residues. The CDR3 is CASGTGQGASTEAFF. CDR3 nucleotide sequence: TGTGCTAGTGGTACAGGACAGGGGGCGAGCACTGAAGCTTTCTTT. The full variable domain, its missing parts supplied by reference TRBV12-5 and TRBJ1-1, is DARVTQTPRHKVTEMGQEVTMRCQPILGHNTVFWYRQTMMQGLELLAYFRNRAPLDDSGMPKDRFSAEMPDATLATLKIQPSEPRDSAVYFCASGTGQGASTEAFFGQGTRLTVV.

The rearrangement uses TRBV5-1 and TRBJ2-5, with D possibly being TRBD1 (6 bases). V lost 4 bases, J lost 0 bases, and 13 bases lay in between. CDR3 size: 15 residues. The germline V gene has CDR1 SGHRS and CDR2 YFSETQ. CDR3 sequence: CASSLQTGNQETQYF. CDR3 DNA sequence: TGCGCCAGCAGCCTACAAACAGGGAACCAAGAGACCCAGTACTTC.

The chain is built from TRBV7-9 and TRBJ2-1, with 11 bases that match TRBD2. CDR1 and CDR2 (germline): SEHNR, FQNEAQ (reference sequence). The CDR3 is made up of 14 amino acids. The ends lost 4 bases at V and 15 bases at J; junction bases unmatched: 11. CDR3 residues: CASSYLAGGASPFF. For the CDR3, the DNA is TGTGCCAGCAGCTACCTAGCGGGGGGTGCCTCGCCGTTCTTC.